The 9 T cell receptor beta chains reported below all come from one sample, sequenced in a study of blood T cells in healthy people across ages. A second PCR of 7 to 11 cycles used a sample-barcoded 5' primer and a J-beta primer mix. Each CDR3 protein is one row after TCRdb ran MiXCR on the 5' RACE reads. The sample includes approximately 900,000 distinct CDR3 sequences, about 28% of them seen just once. These data were also reused for a study on T cells of mothers and their children.

Material: blood. The receptors here all came from a woman aged 40 to 50 in good health.

The CDR3 region has the DNA TGTGCCAGCAGCTTAGTTAACGCAGCGGGGGCAGATACGCAGTATTTT. Its translation: CASSLVNAAGADTQYF. The chain links TRBV7-2 to TRBJ2-3; 8 bases agree with TRBD2. The CDR3 runs to 16 residues. Germline assignment: CDR1 SGHTA and CDR2 FQGNSA. V shed 1 base and J 4 bases; nucleotides not matched to a gene: 7.

In this sample, this clonotype turned up many times. The rearrangement uses TRBV29-1 and TRBJ2-5; D may be TRBD2 (5 bases). V dropped 5 bases and J dropped 1 base, with 20 bases sitting between them. The CDR3 loop spans 16 amino acids. Germline V CDR1 and CDR2: SQVTM, ANQGSEA. The CDR3 is CSVQFRSKGAQETQYF. CDR3 nucleotides: TGCAGCGTTCAGTTTAGGAGTAAGGGAGCCCAAGAGACCCAGTACTTC.

This clonotype showed up many times. The J gene is TRBJ2-7, the V gene TRBV5-5; D could derive from TRBD1 or TRBD2 (5 bases each). CDR1 and CDR2 from the germline V gene are SGHKS and YYEKEE (reference sequence). The length of the CDR3 is 15 residues. The V gene lost 2 bases and the J gene lost 5 bases, with 17 bases spanning the gap. CDR3 sequence reads: CASSFWMWGPDEQYF. The CDR3 DNA follows: TGTGCCAGCAGCTTTTGGATGTGGGGACCTGACGAGCAGTACTTC.

For the CDR3, the DNA is TGTGCCAGCAGTTCTCTAGCGGGGGCATTCGCAGATACGCAGTATTTT. This codes for CASSSLAGAFADTQYF. This chain links TRBV28 with TRBJ2-3; TRBD2 aligns across 10 bases. From germline, CDR1 is MDHEN and CDR2 SYDVKM. The J segment lost 4 bases and the V segment lost 4 bases, leaving 8 bases of the junction unmatched. CDR3 size: 16 residues.

This clonotype was seen a few times. The CDR3 DNA follows: TGCAGTGCTAGATCTAGGACAGGGGTGGATACTGAAGCTTTCTTT. It is translated as CSARSRTGVDTEAFF. The gene calls are TRBV20-1 and TRBJ1-1; TRBD1 agrees at 9 bases. Unmatched junction bases numbered 9, after V lost 2 bases and J lost 5 bases. CDR3 size: 15 residues. Germline values: CDR1 DFQATT, CDR2 SNEGSKA (reference sequence).

This clonotype was observed a handful of times. This CDR3 reads CSVYRETNTEAFF. CDR3 nucleotide sequence: TGCAGCGTTTACCGGGAGACTAACACTGAAGCTTTCTTT. The chain recombines TRBV29-1 with TRBJ1-1; no firm D call. CDR3 length: 13 amino acids. Germline lookup yields CDR1 SQVTM and CDR2 ANQGSEA. V was clipped by 5 bases and J by 2 bases, with 12 bases between them.

This clonotype was counted only a few times. The chain is built from TRBV20-1 and TRBJ2-1; D is ambiguous. V gave up 4 bases and J gave up 3 bases, with 13 bases separating them. This CDR3 has 14 amino acids. Germline-derived CDR1 and CDR2 are DFQATT and SNEGSKA (reference sequence). CDR3 sequence: CSAIKGAHYNEQFF. In DNA form, the CDR3 reads TGCAGTGCTATAAAAGGAGCCCACTACAATGAGCAGTTCTTC.

On this clonotype: A much larger clone differs from this one at a single base, so this may be a read error. The rearrangement joins TRBV6-2 or TRBV6-3 to TRBJ2-4; 7 bases are a match to TRBD2. Judging by the DNA end, TRBJ2-7 fits better; the J call may be wrong. The germline gives CDR1 MNHEY, CDR2 SVGEGT. CDR3 length: 13 amino acids. The CDR3 DNA sequence: TGTGCCACCCAGCGGGGCTCCTACAACGAGCAGTACTTC. Amino acids: CATQRGSYNEQYF.

This clonotype was detected a few times. Mismatch with germline at one junction end may stem from a read error. The rearrangement uses TRBV15 and TRBJ2-7; D is unclear. In germline, CDR1 is LNHNV, CDR2 YYDKDF (reference sequence). This CDR3 has 14 residues. In nucleotides, the CDR3 is TGTGCCACCAGCAGAGAACGCCTCTCCTACGGGCAGTACTTC. Protein: CATSRERLSYGQYF. The full variable domain, its missing parts supplied by reference TRBV15 and TRBJ2-7, is DAMVIQNPRYQVTQFGKPVTLSCSQTLNHNVMYWYQQKSSQAPKLLFHYYDKDFNNEADTPDNFQSRRPNTSFCFLDIRSPGLGDTAMYLCATSRERLSYGQYFGPGTRLTVT.